This is a list of T cell receptor beta chains from one sample in a study of cytomegalovirus exposure and HLA in healthy donors. The table came from immunoSEQ multiplex PCR; TCRdb's copy has only in-frame clones and leaves some out. This sample has roughly 180,000 clones, with 70% to 80% found just once. The sequenced sample was PBMCs. The receptor set was obtained from a young woman in good health and CMV-seropositive. Both conserved end residues are part of each CDR3. Fields, in order: V gene, D gene, clone size, J gene, CDR3 DNA, CDR3 protein. D genes are given only for firm matches. Size is stated for part of the rows, as once, few or many counts, or as a class when the clone is expanded.

>TRBV18|TRBD2|-|TRBJ2-1
TGTGCCAGCTCACCACCTAGCGGGAGGGCCATCAATGAGCAGTTCTTC
CASSPPSGRAINEQFF
>TRBV9|-|-|TRBJ1-1
TGTGCCAGCAGCGTAGGCTTGGGGGGAGAACAACACACTGAAGCTTTCTTT
CASSVGLGGEQHTEAFF
>TRBV10-3|TRBD1|-|TRBJ1-2
TGTGCCATCAGCCTTGGGACAGGCAACTATGGCTACACCTTC
CAISLGTGNYGYTF
>TRBV6-5|TRBD2|-|TRBJ2-7
TGTGCCAGCAGTTACGGGACTAGCGGCCCCTACGAGCAGTACTTC
CASSYGTSGPYEQYF
>TRBV4-3|TRBD2|-|TRBJ2-2
TGCGCCAGCAGCCAAGACGTCCGCGGGGGGAACACCGGGGAGCTGTTTTTT
CASSQDVRGGNTGELFF
>TRBV11-3|-|once|TRBJ2-3
TGTGCCAGCAGCTTTGGGGAGCCAGATACGCAGTATTTT
CASSFGEPDTQYF
>TRBV6-5|-|few|TRBJ1-2
TGTGCCAGCAGTTACTCGGCATATTATGGCTACACCTTC
CASSYSAYYGYTF
>TRBV11-2|TRBD2|few|TRBJ2-3
TGTGCCAGCAGCTTAGTGTTAGCGGGAGGACTTGATACGCAGTATTTT
CASSLVLAGGLDTQYF
>TRBV2|TRBD1|once|TRBJ2-7
TGTGCCAGCAGTGTATTGCAGGGGGCCTACGAGCAGTACTTC
CASSVLQGAYEQYF
>TRBV28|-|-|TRBJ1-2
TGTGCCAGCAGGCTTGGACAGTCGCTTTTATACTATGGCTACACCTTC
CASRLGQSLLYYGYTF
>TRBV11-3|-|-|TRBJ2-6
TGTGCCAGCAGCCGCCAGGAACCTGGGGCCAACGTCCTGACTTTC
CASSRQEPGANVLTF
>TRBV27|-|-|TRBJ1-5
TGTGCCAGCAGTTTATTCGGTCAGCCCCAGCATTTT
CASSLFGQPQHF
>TRBV2|TRBD2|once|TRBJ2-1
TGTGCCAGCAGACGTCTAGCGGGGAACAATGAGCAGTTCTTC
CASRRLAGNNEQFF
>TRBV29-1|-|-|TRBJ1-2
TGCAGCCTGGACGAGGGAGCTCCTGGCTACACCTTC
CSLDEGAPGYTF
>TRBV5-1|-|-|TRBJ1-1
TGCGCCAGCTGCCGGGGGGCGAGAACTGAAGCTTTCTTT
CASCRGARTEAFF
>TRBV28|-|-|TRBJ2-2
TGTGCCAGCAGCTTAGCGGTCTCCGGGGACGGGGAGCTGTTTTTT
CASSLAVSGDGELFF
>TRBV19|-|-|TRBJ2-7
TGTGCCAGTAGTATAGCCGGCGGGACTCAGACCTACGAGCAGTACTTC
CASSIAGGTQTYEQYF
>TRBV30|TRBD2|-|TRBJ2-3
TGTGCCGGGGAAGCGGGAGGTGGGGATACGCAGTATTTT
CAGEAGGGDTQYF
>TRBV20-1|-|-|TRBJ1-3
TGCAGTGCCTCCCCGGGAAACACCATATATTTT
CSASPGNTIYF
>TRBV6-5|-|-|TRBJ1-1
TGTGCCAGCAGCCCCCACCGGGACATGAACACTGAAGCTTTCTTT
CASSPHRDMNTEAFF
>TRBV19|-|-|TRBJ1-1
TGTGCCAGTAGTACAATCATGAACACTGAAGCTTTCTTT
CASSTIMNTEAFF
>TRBV27|-|-|TRBJ1-3
TGTGCCAGCAGTTTCTCACAGGGCTCTGGAAACACCATATATTTT
CASSFSQGSGNTIYF
>TRBV11-2|TRBD2|-|TRBJ2-2
TGTGCCAGCAGCTTAGATCGGGGGGAGAACACCGGGGAGCTGTTTTTT
CASSLDRGENTGELFF
>TRBV6-5|-|few|TRBJ1-3
TGTGCCAGCAGCCTAGGACAGAGCTCTGGAAACACCATATATTTT
CASSLGQSSGNTIYF
>TRBV29-1|TRBD2|-|TRBJ2-7
TGCAGCGTTGAAGAGGGCGGTAGCGGGGGCCCCTACGAGCAGTACTTC
CSVEEGGSGGPYEQYF
>TRBV14|-|-|TRBJ2-7
TGTGCCAGCAGCTTCGACACCTACGAGCAGTACTTC
CASSFDTYEQYF
>TRBV5-5|TRBD2|-|TRBJ2-1
TGTGCCAGCAGCCCGGGACTAGGGGGGTACAATGAGCAGTTCTTC
CASSPGLGGYNEQFF
>TRBV18|TRBD2|-|TRBJ2-3
TGTGCCAGCTCACCACGGGAGGGTTTAACAGATACGCAGTATTTT
CASSPREGLTDTQYF
>TRBV6-1|TRBD1|-|TRBJ2-1
TGTGCCAGCAGAGGACAGGGAAGGGGCAATGAGCAGTTCTTC
CASRGQGRGNEQFF
>TRBV2|TRBD1|-|TRBJ1-4
TGTGCCACTTCAGGGGACAGGGGGCATGAAAAACTGTTTTTT
CATSGDRGHEKLFF
>TRBV19|-|-|TRBJ2-1
TGTGCCAGTAGTATTCAACAGGTCAGTGAGCAGTTCTTC
CASSIQQVSEQFF
>TRBV6-5|-|-|TRBJ1-2
TGTGCCAGCAGTTACACCCTTACTGGAGGGGCGGTTGGCTACACCTTC
CASSYTLTGGAVGYTF
>TRBV5-6|-|-|TRBJ2-7
TGTGCCAGCAGCTTGGGGGCCAGGTCCTTCTCCTACGAGCAGTACTTC
CASSLGARSFSYEQYF
>TRBV18|TRBD1|-|TRBJ1-1
TGTGCCAGCTCACCCGCTGGACAGGCGGGGAACACTGAAGCTTTCTTT
CASSPAGQAGNTEAFF
>TRBV18|-|-|TRBJ2-7
TGTGCCAGCTCACCACGGGGGGTACTGGACGAGCAGTACTTC
CASSPRGVLDEQYF
>TRBV19|-|-|TRBJ2-7
TGTGCCACCGAGACAGCCACCTACGAGCAGTACTTC
CATETATYEQYF
>TRBV7-8|-|-|TRBJ2-1
TGTGCCAGCAGCTCGAGGCGGGGAATAGCATACAATGAGCAGTTCTTC
CASSSRRGIAYNEQFF
>TRBV19|-|-|TRBJ2-2
TGTGCCAGTAGTATCTCCCCACAGGGAGCTTCGAACACCGGGGAGCTGTTTTTT
CASSISPQGASNTGELFF
>TRBV4-2|TRBD1|-|TRBJ2-1
TGTGCCAGCAGCCAAGTCCACCAGGGGGATGTCTTTGAGCAGTTCTTC
CASSQVHQGDVFEQFF
>TRBV7-8|-|-|TRBJ1-4
TGTGCCAGCAGCCTGACAGAAGTTAATGAAAAACTGTTTTTT
CASSLTEVNEKLFF
>TRBV5-1|TRBD1|-|TRBJ2-3
TGCGCCAGCAGCTTGTGGACAGGGGACACAGATACGCAGTATTTT
CASSLWTGDTDTQYF
>TRBV7-2|-|-|TRBJ2-7
TGTGCCAGCAGCTTTACCAGCGGTTCCTACGAGCAGTACTTC
CASSFTSGSYEQYF
>TRBV14|-|-|TRBJ1-2
TGTGCCAGCAGCCCTAATCACCAGGGTGGCTACACCTTC
CASSPNHQGGYTF
>TRBV5-6|TRBD2|-|TRBJ2-7
TGTGCCAGCAGCCCAGATTACGGGACTATCGAGCAGTACTTC
CASSPDYGTIEQYF
>TRBV5-1|TRBD2|-|TRBJ2-3
TGCGCCAGCAGCATGATAGCGGGGGGGTCAGATACGCAGTATTTT
CASSMIAGGSDTQYF
>TRBV4-3|-|few|TRBJ1-2
TGCGCCAGCAGCCAAGATGCCGGGGGGGCGCGGGGCTATGGCTACACCTTC
CASSQDAGGARGYGYTF
>TRBV4-1|-|-|TRBJ2-7
TGCGCCAGCAGCCCCACCCCCGCACGGTCCTACGAGCAGTACTTC
CASSPTPARSYEQYF
>TRBV13|-|-|TRBJ1-2
TGTGCCAGCAGCTTATCAGGGTCATATGGCTACACCTTC
CASSLSGSYGYTF
>TRBV7-3|-|-|TRBJ2-5
TGTGCCAGCAGCAGAGCTCACCGAGAGACCCAGTACTTC
CASSRAHRETQYF
>TRBV11-2|-|-|TRBJ1-1
TGTGCCAGCAGCTCACCGAACCCCCCCCTGGCCAGCGGGCGCACTGAAGCTTTCTTT
CASSSPNPPLASGRTEAFF
>TRBV11-3|-|-|TRBJ2-7
TGTGCCAGCAGCCCCTTACAGGGGACTTACGAGCAGTACTTC
CASSPLQGTYEQYF
>TRBV7-2|-|-|TRBJ2-2
TGTGCCAGCAGCCGCGGGACTGGATCCGGGGAGCTGTTTTTT
CASSRGTGSGELFF
>TRBV19|-|few|TRBJ2-4
TGTGCCAGTAGTATACAGCGATTGGGAACGGGGAACATTCAGTACTTC
CASSIQRLGTGNIQYF
>TRBV27|-|-|TRBJ2-1
TGTGCCAGCAGTTTATCTTGGGCGGGACGGAATGAGCAGTTCTTC
CASSLSWAGRNEQFF